The 29 T cell receptor beta chains below all came from one sample that was sequenced in a study of blood T cell repertoires in COVID-19 (TCRdb year 2020). Library preparation was by the immunoSEQ multiplex PCR assay. TCRdb obtained this table from immuneACCESS and retained in-frame rearrangements with V and J assigned. These tables miss some clones; where compared with another copy, unresolved V genes account for less than half of the shortfall, and the remainder is unexplained. Counted in this sample were a few hundred thousand clones; 83% of them appeared once. The ten largest clones add up to about 1.2% of the sample. Sequencing input: peripheral blood. Receptors originate from a woman in her forties or fifties with acute or convalescent COVID-19.

The rearrangement links TRBV27 to TRBJ2-7; D is unresolved. The germline V gene has CDR1 MNHEY and CDR2 SMNVEV (reference sequence). This CDR3 spans 13 amino acids. The V end lost 5 bases, the J end lost 0 bases, and 8 bases lay between the germline ends. The CDR3, as DNA: TGTGCCAGCAGTCGAGGCGGCTCCTACGAGCAGTACGTC. Amino acid sequence: CASSRGGSYEQYV.

For the CDR3, the DNA is TGTGCCAGTAGATGGGGGAGGAGCCCCTCCTACGAGCAGTACTTC. Its translation: CASRWGRSPSYEQYF. V is TRBV19 and J is TRBJ2-7; D might be TRBD2 (6 bases). The CDR3 consists of 15 residues. The V end lost 6 bases, the J end lost 0 bases, and 15 bases lay between the germline ends. Germline V gene lookup returns CDR1 LNHDA and CDR2 SQIVND (reference sequence).

The chain carries TRBV4-1 and TRBJ2-5; 10 bases are shared with TRBD2. Germline loops: CDR1 MGHRA, CDR2 YSYEKL. This CDR3 has 15 amino acids. V was clipped by 3 bases and J by 8 bases; unmatched bases: 9. The CDR3 sequence: CASSQIAGGPGTQYF. The CDR3 bases are TGCGCCAGCAGCCAGATAGCGGGAGGCCCAGGTACCCAGTACTTC.

The genes are TRBV5-4 and TRBJ1-2; 9 positions agree with TRBD1. This CDR3 is built from 15 residues. CDR1 SGHNT and CDR2 YYREEE come from the germline V gene (reference sequence). The ends lost 0 bases at V and 7 bases at J; junction bases unmatched: 7. The CDR3 reads CASSLAQGAGGGYTF. Written as DNA, the CDR3 is TGTGCCAGCAGCTTGGCACAGGGGGCAGGGGGTGGCTACACCTTC.

This chain connects TRBV18 to TRBJ2-5; 7 bases agree with TRBD1. V shed 5 bases and J 5 bases; nucleotides not matched to a gene: 5. The CDR3 is 13 residues long. Per germline, CDR1 KGHSH and CDR2 LQKENI. CDR3 amino acids: CASSEGGDETQYF. CDR3 bases: TGTGCCAGCTCAGAAGGGGGCGACGAGACCCAGTACTTC.

This clone was observed a few times. This sequence joins TRBV4-3 and TRBJ2-7, with 14 nucleotides matching TRBD2. Losses at the gene ends were 4 bases for V and 0 bases for J; bases not matched to a gene: 8. In germline, CDR1 is LGHNA, CDR2 YSLEER. The CDR3 runs to 18 residues. CDR3 residues: CASSLGLAGESSSYEQYF. Here the CDR3 DNA reads TGCGCCAGCAGCCTGGGACTAGCGGGAGAATCGAGCTCCTACGAGCAGTACTTC.

The chain has TRBV19 and TRBJ1-5, with 7 positions matching TRBD1. J gave up 8 bases and V 5 bases, and 6 bases lay outside the gene matches. This CDR3 region has 13 residues. The germline V gene encodes CDR1 LNHDA and CDR2 SQIVND (reference sequence). CDR3 in amino acids: CASSPTGIEPQHF. CDR3 DNA: TGTGCCAGTAGTCCGACAGGGATCGAGCCCCAGCATTTT.

The CDR3 loop is CASSSGLAGGRHEQYF. The CDR3 DNA is TGTGCCAGCAGCAGCGGACTAGCGGGAGGTCGGCACGAGCAGTACTTC. The V and J genes are TRBV7-2 and TRBJ2-7, with 14 positions matching TRBD2. Germline CDR1 SGHTA, CDR2 FQGNSA. This CDR3 has 16 amino acids. Unmatched junction bases numbered 8, after V lost 5 bases and J lost 5 bases.

This clone was detected only once. The chain couples TRBV7-2 to TRBJ1-2; D remains ambiguous. V was pared by 5 bases and J by 8 bases, with 21 bases between. CDR1 SGHTA and CDR2 FQGNSA come from the germline V gene. There are 15 residues in the CDR3. The CDR3 DNA reads TGTGCCAGCAGCGACCCCACAACAGCCTTTCGGGGCTACACCTTC. Translated, it gives CASSDPTTAFRGYTF.

The genes are TRBV9 and TRBJ2-5; D possibly corresponds to TRBD2 (5 bases). V lost 0 bases and J lost 5, with 11 bases in between. Germline V gives CDR1 SGDLS, CDR2 YYNGEE. This CDR3 contains 14 residues. CDR3 sequence: CASSVDGSLETQYF. CDR3 DNA: TGTGCCAGCAGCGTAGATGGGAGTTTGGAGACCCAGTACTTC.

Worth noting for this clone: This sample includes further DNA sequences coding for the same CDR3. The chain is built from TRBV18 and TRBJ1-1; unclear D gene. This CDR3 contains 13 residues. CDR1 and CDR2 from the germline V gene are KGHSH and LQKENI. V dropped 1 base and J dropped 3 bases, with 6 bases sitting between them. The CDR3 bases are TGTGCCAGCTCACCACTGAGGGACACTGAAGCTTTCTTT. Translating it yields CASSPLRDTEAFF.

This rearrangement joins TRBV20-1 to TRBJ1-3, with a possible D match to TRBD1 (6 bases). The CDR3 is 13 residues long. Germline CDR1 and CDR2: DFQATT and SNEGSKA (reference sequence). The ends were cut back, 3 bases at V and 4 bases at J, with 10 bases in the middle. This CDR3 is CSASSGVGNTIYF. The DNA for the CDR3 is TGCAGTGCTAGTTCAGGGGTGGGAAACACCATATATTTT.

The CDR3 DNA sequence: TGTGCCAGTAGTACTAGCGGGGGCACAGATACGCAGTATTTT. Translation gives CASSTSGGTDTQYF. The V and J genes are TRBV19 and TRBJ2-3; 9 nucleotides agree with TRBD2. CDR3 length: 14 residues. The V and J ends lost 4 bases and 1 base, in that order; junction bases with no gene match: 0. Looked up from germline, CDR1 is LNHDA and CDR2 is SQIVND (reference sequence).

The chain employs TRBV27 and TRBJ2-2; 8 nucleotides line up with TRBD2. This CDR3 has 17 amino acids. Germline values: CDR1 MNHEY, CDR2 SMNVEV (reference sequence). V was clipped by 6 bases and J by 1 base; unmatched bases: 10. The CDR3 loop reads CASSTTGGGQNTGELFF. The CDR3 bases are TGTGCCAGCAGCACCACCGGGGGGGGCCAGAACACCGGGGAGCTGTTTTTT.

This clone was seen a single time. The J gene is TRBJ2-2, the V gene TRBV7-9, with D unclear. CDR1 is SEHNR and CDR2 is FQNEAQ in the germline V gene (reference sequence). V was shortened by 6 bases and J by 0 bases, with 8 bases between the two germline ends. The CDR3 is 14 amino acids. The CDR3, as DNA: TGTGCCAGCAGTTCCGGAGCGAACACCGGGGAGCTGTTTTTT. It is translated as CASSSGANTGELFF.

The chain employs TRBV24-1 and TRBJ2-3; D possibly corresponds to TRBD1 (5 bases). V was pared by 3 bases and J by 1 base, with 10 bases between. Germline V gene lookup returns CDR1 KGHDR and CDR2 SFDVKD. CDR3 size: 15 residues. The CDR3 is CATSDKGRGTDTQYF. The CDR3, as DNA: TGTGCCACCAGTGATAAGGGGCGAGGCACAGATACGCAGTATTTT.

The chain has TRBV6-4 and TRBJ1-3; D unclear. Germline V gene lookup returns CDR1 MRHNA and CDR2 SNTAGT. Trimming shortened V by 0 bases and J by 0 bases, and 6 bases separated the two germline ends. This CDR3 spans 15 amino acids. In DNA, the CDR3 is TGTGCCAGCAGTGACTCATACGGCTCTGGAAACACCATATATTTT. It codes for CASSDSYGSGNTIYF.

The gene calls are TRBV6-5 and TRBJ2-7, with 8 bases that match TRBD2. Germline V gene sequence: CDR1 MNHEY, CDR2 SVGAGI. V was pared by 6 bases and J by 6 bases, with 13 bases of the junction left unmatched. The CDR3 has 15 amino acids. CDR3 DNA sequence: TGTGCCAGCAGCCGGGGGGGCGAGATGCAGAGCGAGCAGTACTTC. It translates to CASSRGGEMQSEQYF.

V is TRBV27 and J is TRBJ1-5; D is perhaps TRBD1 (6 bases). CDR1 is MNHEY and CDR2 is SMNVEV in the germline V gene (reference sequence). This CDR3 is 15 amino acids long. V lost 5 bases to trimming and J lost 7 bases, with 18 bases between them. CDR3 coding DNA: TGTGCCAGCAGTCCAGGTCGGGCAGGGGAGCAGCCCCAGCATTTT. As protein: CASSPGRAGEQPQHF.

The chain joins TRBV27 to TRBJ2-3; 11 bases align to TRBD2. This CDR3 has 16 residues. Germline lookup yields CDR1 MNHEY and CDR2 SMNVEV (reference sequence). The V segment lost 3 bases and the J segment 2 bases; nucleotides outside the gene matches: 4. The CDR3 spells CASSLGLADPTDTQYF. The CDR3 DNA reads as TGTGCCAGCAGTTTGGGACTAGCGGACCCCACAGATACGCAGTATTTT.

This chain connects TRBV5-1 to TRBJ2-5, with TRBD2 matching 9 bases. Germline-derived CDR1 and CDR2 are SGHRS and YFSETQ. V was pared by 4 bases and J by 4 bases, with 11 bases of the junction left unmatched. The length of the CDR3 is 16 residues. The CDR3 spells CASSPQGRGGPETQYF. CDR3 nucleotides: TGCGCCAGCAGCCCCCAGGGGCGGGGGGGCCCAGAGACCCAGTACTTC.

The CDR3 region has the DNA TGTGCCAGCAGTCTTCTCCGGTCCGGGGAGCTGTTTTTT. Translated, it gives CASSLLRSGELFF. This sequence joins TRBV12-3 or TRBV12-4 and TRBJ2-2; D is undetermined. Trimming cost V 5 bases and J 6 bases, with 10 bases left between them. This CDR3 comprises 13 residues.

Many counts were recorded for this clone. The genes are TRBV4-1 and TRBJ1-3, with D unresolved. In germline, CDR1 is MGHRA, CDR2 YSYEKL. The CDR3 spans 16 residues. Deletions cut 1 base from V and 8 bases from J, with 18 bases between. This CDR3 reads CASSQGPTGRLDTIYF. The CDR3 DNA reads TGCGCCAGCAGCCAAGGGCCGACGGGGAGATTGGACACCATATATTTT.

The chain is built from TRBV6-1 and TRBJ2-3; D unresolved. CDR1 is MNHNS, CDR2 SASEGT, per germline. V gave up 6 bases and J gave up 7 bases, with 11 bases separating them. This CDR3 region has 12 residues. In DNA form, the CDR3 reads TGTGCCAGCAGCCGCCCGAGAAATACGCAGTATTTT. This translates into CASSRPRNTQYF.

The chain couples TRBV27 to TRBJ2-5, with a tentative D call TRBD1 (5 bases). The V end lost 3 bases, the J end lost 3 bases, and 11 bases lay between the germline ends. The CDR3 contains 14 residues. From germline, CDR1 is MNHEY and CDR2 SMNVEV (reference sequence). CDR3 in DNA: TGTGCCAGCAGTTTGGATCCAGGGAAAGAGACCCAGTACTTC. Its protein product is CASSLDPGKETQYF.

This clone was recorded many times. The chain links TRBV4-1 to TRBJ1-2; 7 bases line up with TRBD1. The length of the CDR3 is 15 residues. The germline CDR1 and CDR2 sequences are MGHRA and YSYEKL. V shed 0 bases and J 6 bases; nucleotides not matched to a gene: 7. CDR3 sequence reads: CASSQEQGRMDGYTF. The CDR3, as DNA: TGCGCCAGCAGCCAAGAACAGGGGAGGATGGATGGCTACACCTTC.

The V and J genes are TRBV5-6 and TRBJ2-3, with 8 nucleotides matching TRBD1. V lost 0 bases, J lost 7 bases, and 7 bases stayed unmatched. The CDR3 runs to 15 residues. Looked up from germline, CDR1 is SGHDT and CDR2 is YYEEEE. CDR3 in amino acids: CASSLEGQGENTQYF. CDR3 in DNA: TGTGCCAGCAGCTTGGAAGGACAGGGAGAGAATACGCAGTATTTT. The variable domain in full, with the rest retrieved from reference TRBV5-6 and TRBJ2-3, is DAGVTQSPTHLIKTRGQQVTLRCSPKSGHDTVSWYQQALGQGPQFIFQYYEEEERQRGNFPDRFSGHQFPNYSSELNVNALLLGDSALYLCASSLEGQGENTQYFGPGTRLTVL.

The chain combines TRBV7-2 with TRBJ1-6; the match to TRBD1 covers 9 bases. This CDR3 is 15 amino acids long. V lost 4 bases, J lost 7 bases, and 5 bases stayed unmatched. The germline CDR1 and CDR2 sequences are SGHTA and FQGNSA. The CDR3 nucleotides read TGTGCCAGCAGCTCATTGGGACAGGGCAATTCACCCCTCCACTTT. This codes for CASSSLGQGNSPLHF.

The V call is TRBV30, the J call TRBJ1-5; D not certain. Trimming removed 3 bases at V and 1 base at J, with 7 bases between. The germline V gene encodes CDR1 GTSNPN and CDR2 SVGIG (reference sequence). The CDR3 is 13 amino acids. The chain's CDR3 is CAWSATSNQPQHF. CDR3 DNA: TGTGCCTGGAGCGCGACAAGCAATCAGCCCCAGCATTTT.